What follows is one T cell receptor beta chain and its context. These data come from a study of OX40 agonist ivuxolimab in advanced cancers. Study-wide context: A diagnosis of hepatocellular carcinoma, melanoma, renal cell or head and neck cancer was present in dose-escalation patients.

The method was immunoSEQ multiplex PCR; TCRdb's version includes in-frame clones alone and lacks a portion of them. The sample contains 80,000 or so clones, around 90% of which appear only once. Patients had blood sampled at baseline and again on cycle 4 day 1 and cycle 7 day 1. The CDR3 spans 12 residues. The germline V gene has CDR1 SNHLY and CDR2 FYNNEI. J was trimmed by 10 bases and V by 6 bases; bases with no gene match: 7. Material: CD4+ or CD8+ T cells sorted from blood, obtained in a trial of the OX40 agonist ivuxolimab. The receptor's source is an adult with an advanced solid tumor such as melanoma, head and neck, liver or kidney cancer. The chain couples TRBV2 to TRBJ1-1, with TRBD1 identical over 8 bases. The CDR3 DNA is TGTGCCAGCAGGCTTAGGACAGGGAGAGCTTTCTTT. Protein product: CASRLRTGRAFF.